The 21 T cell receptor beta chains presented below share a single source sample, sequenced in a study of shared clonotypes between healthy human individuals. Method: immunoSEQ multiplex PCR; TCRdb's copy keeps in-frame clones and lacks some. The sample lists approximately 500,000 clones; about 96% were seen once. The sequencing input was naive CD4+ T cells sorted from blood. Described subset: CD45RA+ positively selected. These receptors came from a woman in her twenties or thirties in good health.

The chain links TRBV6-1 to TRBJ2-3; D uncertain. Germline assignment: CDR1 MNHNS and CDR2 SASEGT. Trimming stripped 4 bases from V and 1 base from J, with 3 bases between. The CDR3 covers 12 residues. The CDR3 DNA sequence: TGTGCCAGCAGTGCGGGCACAGATACGCAGTATTTT. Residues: CASSAGTDTQYF.

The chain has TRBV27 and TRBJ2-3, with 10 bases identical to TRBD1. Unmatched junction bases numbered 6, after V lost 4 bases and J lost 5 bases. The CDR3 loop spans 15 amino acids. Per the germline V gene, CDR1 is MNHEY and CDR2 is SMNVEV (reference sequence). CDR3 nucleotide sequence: TGTGCCAGCAGTTACCGACAGGGGGCGTTAGATACGCAGTATTTT. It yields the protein CASSYRQGALDTQYF.

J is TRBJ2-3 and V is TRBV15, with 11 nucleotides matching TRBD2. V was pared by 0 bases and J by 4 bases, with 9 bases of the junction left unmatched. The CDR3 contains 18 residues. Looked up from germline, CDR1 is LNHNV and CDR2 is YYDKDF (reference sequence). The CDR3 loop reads CATSRDSLAGGLADTQYF. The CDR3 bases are TGTGCCACCAGCAGAGATTCCCTAGCGGGAGGCTTAGCAGATACGCAGTATTTT.

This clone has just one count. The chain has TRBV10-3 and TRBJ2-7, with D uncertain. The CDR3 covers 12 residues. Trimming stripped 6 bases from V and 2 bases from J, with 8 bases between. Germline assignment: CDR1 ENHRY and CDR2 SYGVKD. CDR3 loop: CAIRARAYEQYF. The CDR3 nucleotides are TGTGCCATCAGGGCAAGAGCCTACGAGCAGTACTTC.

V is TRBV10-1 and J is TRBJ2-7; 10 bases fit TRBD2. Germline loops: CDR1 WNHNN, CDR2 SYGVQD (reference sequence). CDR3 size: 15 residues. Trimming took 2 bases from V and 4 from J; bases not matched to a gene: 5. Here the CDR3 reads CASSEGPSGRYEQYF. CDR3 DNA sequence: TGCGCCAGCAGTGAGGGTCCTAGCGGGAGATACGAGCAGTACTTC.

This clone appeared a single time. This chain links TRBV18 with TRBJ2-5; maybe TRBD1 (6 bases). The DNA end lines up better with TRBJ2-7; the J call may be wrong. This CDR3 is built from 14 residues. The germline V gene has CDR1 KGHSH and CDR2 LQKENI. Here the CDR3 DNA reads TGTGCCAGCTCACCAAGGACAGCTTCCTACGAGCAGTACTTC. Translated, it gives CASSPRTASYEQYF.

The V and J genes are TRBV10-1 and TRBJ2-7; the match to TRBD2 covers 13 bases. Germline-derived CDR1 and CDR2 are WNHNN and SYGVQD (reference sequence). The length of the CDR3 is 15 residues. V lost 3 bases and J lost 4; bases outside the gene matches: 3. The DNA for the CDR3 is TGCGCCAGCAGTGAAGGGACTAGCGGGAAATACGAGCAGTACTTC. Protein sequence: CASSEGTSGKYEQYF.

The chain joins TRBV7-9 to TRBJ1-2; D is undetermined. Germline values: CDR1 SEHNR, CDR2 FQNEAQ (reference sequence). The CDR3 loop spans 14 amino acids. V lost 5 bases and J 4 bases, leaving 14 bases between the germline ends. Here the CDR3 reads CASSKDGYIYGYTF. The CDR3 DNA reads TGTGCCAGCAGCAAAGACGGGTACATCTATGGCTACACCTTC.

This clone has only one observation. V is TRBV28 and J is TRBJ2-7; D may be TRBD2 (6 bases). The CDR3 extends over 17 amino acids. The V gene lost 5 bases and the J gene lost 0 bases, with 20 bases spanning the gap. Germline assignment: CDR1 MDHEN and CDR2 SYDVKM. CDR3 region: CASSVPGSRESSYEQYF. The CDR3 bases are TGTGCCAGCAGTGTCCCGGGAAGTCGGGAGAGCTCCTACGAGCAGTACTTC. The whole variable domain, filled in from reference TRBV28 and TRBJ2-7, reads DVKVTQSSRYLVKRTGEKVFLECVQDMDHENMFWYRQDPGLGLRLIYFSYDVKMKEKGDIPEGYSVSREKKERFSLILESASTNQTSMYLCASSVPGSRESSYEQYFGPGTRLTVT.

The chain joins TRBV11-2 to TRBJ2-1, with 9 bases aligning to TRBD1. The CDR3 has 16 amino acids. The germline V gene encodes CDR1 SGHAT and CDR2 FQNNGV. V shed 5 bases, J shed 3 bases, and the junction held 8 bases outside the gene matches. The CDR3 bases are TGTGCCAGCAGCCCCCCACAGGGGGCCAACTACAATGAGCAGTTCTTC. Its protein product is CASSPPQGANYNEQFF. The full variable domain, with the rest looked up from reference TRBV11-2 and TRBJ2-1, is EAGVAQSPRYKIIEKRQSVAFWCNPISGHATLYWYQQILGQGPKLLIQFQNNGVVDDSQLPKDRFSAERLKGVDSTLKIQPAKLEDSAVYLCASSPPQGANYNEQFFGPGTRLTVL.

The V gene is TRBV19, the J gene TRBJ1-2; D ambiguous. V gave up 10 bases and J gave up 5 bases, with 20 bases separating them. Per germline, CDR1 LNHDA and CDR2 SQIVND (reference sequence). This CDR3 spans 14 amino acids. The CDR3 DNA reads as TGTGCCACCCTCCCCTTCGGCAGCAAGTATGGCTACACCTTC. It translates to CATLPFGSKYGYTF.

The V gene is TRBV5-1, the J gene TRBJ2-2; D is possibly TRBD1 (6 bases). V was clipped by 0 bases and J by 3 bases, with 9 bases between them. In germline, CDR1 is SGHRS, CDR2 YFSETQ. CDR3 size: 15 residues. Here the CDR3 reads CASSLGQVDTGELFF. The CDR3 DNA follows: TGCGCCAGCAGCTTGGGACAGGTCGACACCGGGGAGCTGTTTTTT. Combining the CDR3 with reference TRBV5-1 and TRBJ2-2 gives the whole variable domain KAGVTQTPRYLIKTRGQQVTLSCSPISGHRSVSWYQQTPGQGLQFLFEYFSETQRNKGNFPGRFSGRQFSNSRSEMNVSTLELGDSALYLCASSLGQVDTGELFFGEGSRLTVL.

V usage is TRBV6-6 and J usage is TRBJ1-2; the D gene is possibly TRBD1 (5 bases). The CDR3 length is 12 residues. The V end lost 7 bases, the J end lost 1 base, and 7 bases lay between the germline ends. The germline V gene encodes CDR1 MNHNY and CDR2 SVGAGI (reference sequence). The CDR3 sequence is CASKDNNYGYTF. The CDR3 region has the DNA TGTGCCAGCAAGGACAATAACTATGGCTACACCTTC.

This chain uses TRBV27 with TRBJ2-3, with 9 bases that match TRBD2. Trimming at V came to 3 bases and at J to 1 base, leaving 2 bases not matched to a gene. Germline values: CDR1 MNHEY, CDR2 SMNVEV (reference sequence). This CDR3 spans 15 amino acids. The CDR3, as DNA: TGTGCCAGCAGTTTTAGGACTAGCGGCACAGATACGCAGTATTTT. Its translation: CASSFRTSGTDTQYF.

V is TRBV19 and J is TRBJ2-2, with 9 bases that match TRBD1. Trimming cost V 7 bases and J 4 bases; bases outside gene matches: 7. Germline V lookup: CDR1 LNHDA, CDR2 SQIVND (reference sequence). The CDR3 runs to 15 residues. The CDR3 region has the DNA TGTGCCAGTACTAAACAGGGGGCTTTCACCGGGGAGCTGTTTTTT. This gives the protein CASTKQGAFTGELFF.

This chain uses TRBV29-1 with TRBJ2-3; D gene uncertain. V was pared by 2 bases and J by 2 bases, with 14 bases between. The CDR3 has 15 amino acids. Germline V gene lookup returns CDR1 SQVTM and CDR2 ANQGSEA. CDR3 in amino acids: CSVEHLNPVTDTQYF. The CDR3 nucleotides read TGCAGCGTTGAACATTTGAACCCAGTCACAGATACGCAGTATTTT.

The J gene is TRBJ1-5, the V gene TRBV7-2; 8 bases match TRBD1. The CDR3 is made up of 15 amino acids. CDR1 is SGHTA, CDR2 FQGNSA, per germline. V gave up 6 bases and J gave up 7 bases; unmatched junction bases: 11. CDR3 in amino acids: CASSYSGTGGQPQHF. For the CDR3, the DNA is TGTGCCAGCAGTTACTCTGGGACAGGAGGACAGCCCCAGCATTTT.

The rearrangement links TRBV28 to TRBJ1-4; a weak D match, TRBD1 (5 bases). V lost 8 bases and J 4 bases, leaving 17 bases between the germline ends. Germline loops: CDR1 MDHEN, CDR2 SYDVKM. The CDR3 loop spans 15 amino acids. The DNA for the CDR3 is TGTGCCAGCGCTAAGCCGGGACCGAGTAATGAAAAACTGTTTTTT. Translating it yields CASAKPGPSNEKLFF.

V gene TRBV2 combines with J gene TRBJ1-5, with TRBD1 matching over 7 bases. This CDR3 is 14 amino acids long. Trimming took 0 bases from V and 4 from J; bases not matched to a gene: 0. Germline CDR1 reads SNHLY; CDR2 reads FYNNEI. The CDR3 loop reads CASSEATGNQPQHF. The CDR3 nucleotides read TGTGCCAGCAGTGAAGCGACAGGGAATCAGCCCCAGCATTTT.

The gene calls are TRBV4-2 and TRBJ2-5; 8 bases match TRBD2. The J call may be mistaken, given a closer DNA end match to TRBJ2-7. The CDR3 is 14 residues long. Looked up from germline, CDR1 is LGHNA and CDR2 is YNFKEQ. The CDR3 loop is CASSQEMGLGEQYF. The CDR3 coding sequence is TGTGCCAGCAGCCAAGAGATGGGACTAGGCGAGCAGTACTTC.

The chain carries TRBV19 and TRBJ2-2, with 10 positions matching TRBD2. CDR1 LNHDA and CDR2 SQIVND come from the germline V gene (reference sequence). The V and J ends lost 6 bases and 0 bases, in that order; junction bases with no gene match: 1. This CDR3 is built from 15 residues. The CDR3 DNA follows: TGTGCCAGTAGCGGGACTAGCGCGAACACCGGGGAGCTGTTTTTT. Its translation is CASSGTSANTGELFF.